The T cell receptor beta chain under discussion was sequenced for a study of shared clonotypes between healthy human individuals. Sequenced by immunoSEQ multiplex PCR; TCRdb stores in-frame clones only, minus some. This sample has about 1 million clones, with about three quarters found just once. CDR3 length equals 13 residues. Germline V gene data show CDR1 as KGHSH and CDR2 as LQKENI. V was clipped by 6 bases and J by 3 bases, with 12 bases between them. This clone was observed a few times. The chain links TRBV18 to TRBJ2-7; D remains unclear. The sequencing sample was made of memory CD4+ T cells sorted from blood. Subset given: CD45RA-negative fraction. This clonotype was obtained from a man aged 18-30 years in good health. The CDR3 nucleotides read TGTGCCAGCTCCGGAGATGCCGGCTACGAGCAGTACTTC. This codes for CASSGDAGYEQYF.